The 23 T cell receptor beta chains reported below all come from one sample, sequenced in a study of blood T cell repertoires in COVID-19. Assay used: immunoSEQ multiplex PCR; TCRdb lists only in-frame clones, some missing. The sample lists roughly 150,000 clones; approximately 91% were seen once. Input material: peripheral blood. The source of these receptors is a man aged 18 to 29 with COVID-19, enrolled during active disease.

The V and J genes are TRBV3-1 (or the pseudogene TRBV3-2) and TRBJ2-7; D is undetermined. V dropped 3 bases and J dropped 4 bases, with 13 bases sitting between them. Germline V gene sequence: CDR1 LGHDT, CDR2 YNNKEL (reference sequence). CDR3 size: 14 residues. This chain's CDR3 is CASSQNPGKYEQYF. DNA of the CDR3: TGTGCCAGCAGCCAGAACCCAGGAAAATACGAGCAGTACTTC.

The chain recombines TRBV21-1 with TRBJ1-2; the DNA was not compared with TRBD1, the D call given in the table. TRBV21-1 is given as a pseudogene. CDR3 length equals 15 residues. CDR3 sequence (DNA): TGTGCCAGCAGCGCAATACAGGGGGCGGGCTATGGCTACACCTTC. This translates into CASSAIQGAGYGYTF.

The CDR3 region has the DNA TGCAGTGCTAGTGGGTTGATAGTTAGCACTGAAGCTTTCTTT. Residues: CSASGLIVSTEAFF. The chain couples TRBV20-1 to TRBJ1-1; D unclear. This CDR3 has 14 residues. V was shortened by 3 bases and J by 4 bases, with 15 bases between the two germline ends. CDR1 and CDR2 from the germline V gene are DFQATT and SNEGSKA (reference sequence).

The CDR3 reads CASSLGMISTDTQYF. Written as DNA, the CDR3 is TGTGCCAGCAGCTTGGGCATGATAAGCACAGATACGCAGTATTTT. The chain has TRBV7-6 and TRBJ2-3; D not certain. The germline CDR1 and CDR2 sequences are SGHVS and FNYEAQ. This CDR3 spans 15 amino acids. V was cut by 3 bases and J by 0 bases, with 10 bases left in between.

This chain connects TRBV21-1 to TRBJ1-3; no DNA check was done on the table's D call, TRBD1. TRBV21-1 is deemed a pseudogene. This CDR3 has 15 residues. The CDR3 protein is CASSRGTAVSHTIYF. In nucleotides, the CDR3 is TGTGCCAGCAGCCGAGGGACAGCGGTCTCACACACCATATATTTT.

This chain links TRBV5-5 with TRBJ1-1; 8 nucleotides line up with TRBD1. The CDR3 is 12 residues long. From germline, CDR1 is SGHKS and CDR2 YYEKEE (reference sequence). V gave up 2 bases and J gave up 8 bases; unmatched junction bases: 2. DNA of the CDR3: TGTGCCAGCAGCTTAGGGGACAGGGAAGCTTTCTTT. Translation: CASSLGDREAFF.

The J gene is TRBJ2-1, the V gene TRBV19; TRBD2 matches 9 bases. V was clipped by 6 bases and J by 7 bases; unmatched bases: 7. Germline V lookup: CDR1 LNHDA, CDR2 SQIVND (reference sequence). The CDR3 runs to 14 residues. For the CDR3, the DNA is TGTGCCAGTAGGTGGAGCCTAGCGGGGAATGAGCAGTTCTTC. Its translation is CASRWSLAGNEQFF.

Comments on this clone: A read error may account for a junction end that differs from germline. J is TRBJ1-4 and V is TRBV6-5; TRBD1 agrees at 7 bases. This CDR3 has 10 amino acids. In germline, CDR1 is MNHEY, CDR2 SVGAGI. CDR3 residues: CASGGGGLLF. For the CDR3, the DNA is TGTGCCAGCGGAGGGGGCGGACTGCTTTTT.

The rearrangement joins TRBV4-1 to TRBJ2-2; D is possibly TRBD1 (5 bases). The CDR3 runs to 16 residues. CDR1 and CDR2 from the germline V gene are MGHRA and YSYEKL. Trimming removed 0 bases at V and 6 bases at J, with 14 bases between. The CDR3 sequence is CASSQEGRGRAGELFF. The CDR3 region has the DNA TGCGCCAGCAGCCAAGAAGGAAGGGGCCGGGCCGGGGAGCTGTTTTTT.

This chain links TRBV6-2 or TRBV6-3 with TRBJ1-2, with 7 bases aligning to TRBD1. CDR3 length equals 15 residues. The ends lost 3 bases at V and 0 bases at J; junction bases unmatched: 4. Germline-derived CDR1 and CDR2 are MNHEY and SVGEGT. The CDR3 spells CASSYTGQSNYGYTF. DNA for the CDR3: TGTGCCAGCAGTTATACGGGACAGTCTAACTATGGCTACACCTTC.

This chain links TRBV29-1 with TRBJ2-1, with TRBD1 matching 12 bases. V lost 7 bases and J lost 7; bases outside the gene matches: 5. Germline V gene sequence: CDR1 SQVTM, CDR2 ANQGSEA. CDR3 length equals 13 residues. The CDR3 protein is CSAGQGAVNEQFF. CDR3 DNA: TGCAGCGCGGGACAGGGGGCGGTAAATGAGCAGTTCTTC.

This clone has only one observation. The genes are TRBV5-4 and TRBJ1-2; 9 positions agree with TRBD1. V lost 0 bases to trimming and J lost 4 bases; unmatched junction nucleotides: 10. CDR1 is SGHNT, CDR2 YYREEE, per germline (reference sequence). The CDR3 totals 17 residues. CDR3: CASSLEAGTGTAYGYTF. The CDR3 DNA sequence: TGTGCCAGCAGCTTGGAGGCCGGGACAGGGACCGCCTATGGCTACACCTTC.

The chain employs TRBV28 and TRBJ1-2, with TRBD1 as a possible D gene (5 bases). Germline CDR1 is MDHEN and CDR2 is SYDVKM. The CDR3 length is 15 residues. The ends were cut back, 5 bases at V and 2 bases at J, with 15 bases in the middle. CDR3 amino acids: CASSTIWGANYGYTF. The CDR3 DNA reads as TGTGCCAGCAGTACCATATGGGGCGCGAACTATGGCTACACCTTC.

The rearrangement uses TRBV10-3 and TRBJ2-3, with D perhaps TRBD2 (5 bases). This CDR3 comprises 13 residues. Germline V lookup: CDR1 ENHRY, CDR2 SYGVKD. Between the trimmed V and J ends, which lost 6 bases and 2 bases, there was a span of 9 bases. The CDR3 region has the DNA TGTGCCATCAGGGACTTGGACACAGATACGCAGTATTTT. Protein product: CAIRDLDTDTQYF.

The V call is TRBV3-1 (or the pseudogene TRBV3-2), the J call TRBJ2-3; no reliable D call. Per germline, CDR1 LGHDT and CDR2 YNNKEL (reference sequence). This CDR3 is built from 13 residues. The V and J ends lost 0 bases and 4 bases respectively, with 5 bases between them. CDR3: CASSQDPADTQYF. The CDR3 region has the DNA TGTGCCAGCAGCCAAGATCCTGCAGATACGCAGTATTTT.

The chain has TRBV3-1 (or the pseudogene TRBV3-2) and TRBJ2-1, with 13 bases that match TRBD2. The CDR3 is 16 amino acids. Germline lookup yields CDR1 LGHDT and CDR2 YNNKEL (reference sequence). Germline trimming cut 4 bases from V and 9 bases from J; bases unmatched to any gene: 9. The CDR3 DNA reads as TGTGCCAGCAGCCCGGAACTAGCGGGAGGGCCGCCTGAGCAGTTCTTC. Protein product: CASSPELAGGPPEQFF.

The chain combines TRBV30 with TRBJ2-4; the D gene is possibly TRBD1 (5 bases). This CDR3 has 11 residues. The ends were cut back, 0 bases at V and 9 bases at J, with 6 bases in the middle. CDR1 is GTSNPN and CDR2 is SVGIG in the germline V gene (reference sequence). The CDR3, as DNA: TGTGCCTGGAGTGTACAGGTCATTCAGTACTTC. It is translated as CAWSVQVIQYF.

The rearrangement uses TRBV29-1 and TRBJ2-7; TRBD1 matches 9 bases. The germline CDR1 and CDR2 sequences are SQVTM and ANQGSEA. The junction had 5 bases not matched to a gene; V was cut back by 5 bases and J by 3 bases. There are 13 residues in the CDR3. The CDR3 DNA follows: TGCAGCGTTTTTACGGGACAGGGCTACGAGCAGTACTTC. Translation gives CSVFTGQGYEQYF.

The chain has TRBV28 and TRBJ1-5; the D gene is possibly TRBD1 (6 bases). V was clipped by 5 bases and J by 1 base, with 12 bases between them. This CDR3 spans 15 amino acids. The V gene's germline CDR1 is MDHEN and CDR2 SYDVKM. The CDR3 DNA sequence: TGTGCCAGCAGTACAGGGTTAGGGAGCAATCAGCCCCAGCATTTT. It translates to CASSTGLGSNQPQHF. Filled out from reference TRBV28 and TRBJ1-5, the complete variable domain reads DVKVTQSSRYLVKRTGEKVFLECVQDMDHENMFWYRQDPGLGLRLIYFSYDVKMKEKGDIPEGYSVSREKKERFSLILESASTNQTSMYLCASSTGLGSNQPQHFGDGTRLSIL.

V is TRBV10-3 and J is TRBJ2-7; 7 bases are shared with TRBD1. CDR1 ENHRY and CDR2 SYGVKD come from the germline V gene. The junction had 11 bases not matched to a gene; V was cut back by 6 bases and J by 6 bases. CDR3 length: 14 residues. The CDR3 nucleotides read TGTGCCATCAGGGGGACCGGGACAGTTCGCGAGCAGTACTTC. This sequence encodes CAIRGTGTVREQYF.

V usage is TRBV7-6 and J usage is TRBJ2-3; a weak D match, TRBD2 (6 bases). V was trimmed by 2 bases and J by 4 bases, leaving 16 bases between them. The CDR3 is made up of 16 amino acids. Germline assignment: CDR1 SGHVS and CDR2 FNYEAQ. CDR3 loop: CASSLRSGRSADTQYF. The CDR3 DNA follows: TGTGCCAGCAGCTTAAGATCCGGGAGAAGTGCAGATACGCAGTATTTT.

The gene calls are TRBV7-6 and TRBJ2-1; 8 bases align to TRBD2. The CDR3 covers 16 residues. Germline-derived CDR1 and CDR2 are SGHVS and FNYEAQ. The J segment lost 0 bases and the V segment lost 6 bases, leaving 7 bases of the junction unmatched. Here the CDR3 DNA reads TGTGCCAGCAGTCGTCTAGCGGGTACCTCCTACAATGAGCAGTTCTTC. It specifies CASSRLAGTSYNEQFF.

The chain joins TRBV7-6 to TRBJ1-6; TRBD1 agrees at 7 bases. This CDR3 is built from 14 residues. Germline V gives CDR1 SGHVS, CDR2 FNYEAQ. V lost 5 bases, J lost 6 bases, and 4 bases stayed unmatched. In DNA form, the CDR3 reads TGTGCCAGCAGCCAAGGACAGGTTAATTCACCCCTCCACTTT. Protein sequence: CASSQGQVNSPLHF.